The 24 T cell receptor beta chains in this list originate from one sample, sequenced in a study of blood T cell repertoires in COVID-19. Assay used: immunoSEQ multiplex PCR; TCRdb lists only in-frame clones, some missing. The table records 84,000 or so clones, about 83% of them present only once. Input material: peripheral blood. The source of these receptors is a woman aged 80 or over with acute or convalescent COVID-19.

This chain joins TRBV5-1 and TRBJ1-1; 9 bases map to TRBD1. Germline CDR1 is SGHRS and CDR2 is YFSETQ. V shed 3 bases and J 4 bases; nucleotides not matched to a gene: 4. This CDR3 has 14 amino acids. For the CDR3, the DNA is TGCGCCAGCAGCTGGGGACAGGGTGGCACTGAAGCTTTCTTT. It yields the protein CASSWGQGGTEAFF. Drawing the rest from reference TRBV5-1 and TRBJ1-1, the complete variable domain is KAGVTQTPRYLIKTRGQQVTLSCSPISGHRSVSWYQQTPGQGLQFLFEYFSETQRNKGNFPGRFSGRQFSNSRSEMNVSTLELGDSALYLCASSWGQGGTEAFFGQGTRLTVV.

The chain employs TRBV29-1 and TRBJ2-5; a weak D match, TRBD2 (6 bases). Looked up from germline, CDR1 is SQVTM and CDR2 is ANQGSEA. The ends were cut back, 3 bases at V and 5 bases at J, with 13 bases in the middle. CDR3 size: 13 residues. The CDR3 sequence: CSVEGGIGETQYF. The CDR3 DNA is TGCAGCGTTGAGGGCGGGATAGGGGAGACCCAGTACTTC.

The chain recombines TRBV10-3 with TRBJ2-7; a possible D gene is TRBD1 (6 bases). CDR1 is ENHRY, CDR2 SYGVKD, per germline. Trimming left V 4 bases short and J 2 bases short, with 6 bases between. The CDR3 sequence is 12 residues long. The CDR3 DNA reads as TGTGCCATCAGTGGGACAGCCTACGAGCAGTACTTC. It translates to CAISGTAYEQYF.

The chain is built from TRBV19 and TRBJ1-4; TRBD1 might be the D (6 bases). CDR3 length equals 15 residues. Germline CDR1 LNHDA, CDR2 SQIVND (reference sequence). The V gene lost 3 bases and the J gene lost 6 bases, with 14 bases spanning the gap. The CDR3 sequence: CASSMRGRRDEKLFF. The DNA of the CDR3 is TGTGCCAGTAGTATGCGGGGGCGCAGGGATGAAAAACTGTTTTTT.

The genes are TRBV5-1 and TRBJ2-2; TRBD2 aligns across 11 bases. Trimming at V came to 5 bases and at J to 5 bases, leaving 5 bases not matched to a gene. Germline loops: CDR1 SGHRS, CDR2 YFSETQ. The CDR3 sequence is 15 residues long. CDR3 bases: TGCGCCAGCAGACCTAGACTAGCGGGAACCGGGGAGCTGTTTTTT. Residues: CASRPRLAGTGELFF. Supplemented by reference TRBV5-1 and TRBJ2-2, the full variable domain reads KAGVTQTPRYLIKTRGQQVTLSCSPISGHRSVSWYQQTPGQGLQFLFEYFSETQRNKGNFPGRFSGRQFSNSRSEMNVSTLELGDSALYLCASRPRLAGTGELFFGEGSRLTVL.

CDR3: CAQRGGIVYEQYF. The CDR3 nucleotides are TGCGCCCAACGGGGGGGCATAGTCTACGAGCAGTACTTC. The chain has TRBV10-1 and TRBJ2-7, with 8 bases lining up with TRBD2. The J segment lost 3 bases and the V segment lost 11 bases, leaving 9 bases of the junction unmatched. The CDR3 is 13 amino acids. Germline lookup yields CDR1 WNHNN and CDR2 SYGVQD (reference sequence).

The J gene is TRBJ2-3, the V gene TRBV9; unclear D gene. The length of the CDR3 is 14 residues. V shed 0 bases and J shed 2 bases, with 7 bases lying between them. Germline CDR1 is SGDLS and CDR2 is YYNGEE. CDR3 sequence reads: CASSVEQYTDTQYF. CDR3 bases: TGTGCCAGCAGCGTAGAACAGTACACAGATACGCAGTATTTT.

The chain has TRBV4-1 and TRBJ2-1, with TRBD2 matching over 9 bases. The CDR3 sequence is 16 residues long. Trimming at V came to 4 bases and at J to 5 bases, leaving 9 bases not matched to a gene. Germline V gene data show CDR1 as MGHRA and CDR2 as YSYEKL. The CDR3 DNA reads as TGCGCCAGCAGCCCGAATAGCGGGAGCGCCCACAATGAGCAGTTCTTC. Translation gives CASSPNSGSAHNEQFF.

The rearrangement uses TRBV27 and TRBJ2-7; D ambiguous. The CDR3 is 15 residues long. Trimming stripped 6 bases from V and 0 bases from J, with 15 bases between. Germline assignment: CDR1 MNHEY and CDR2 SMNVEV (reference sequence). This chain's CDR3 is CASSNGDWSSYEQYF. CDR3 nucleotide sequence: TGTGCCAGCAGCAATGGAGACTGGTCCTCCTACGAGCAGTACTTC.

The V call is TRBV14, the J call TRBJ2-3; 11 bases fit TRBD2. Germline V CDR1 and CDR2: SGHDN, FVKESK. This CDR3 comprises 18 residues. V lost 3 bases and J lost 5; bases outside the gene matches: 13. CDR3 DNA: TGTGCCAGCAGCCACTTTAGGAGTGCGACTAGCGGGATAGATACGCAGTATTTT. Encoded protein: CASSHFRSATSGIDTQYF.

The chain combines TRBV23-1 with TRBJ2-1; D is unclear. TRBV23-1 is treated as an ORF (open reading frame) with a function not yet certain. CDR3 length: 15 amino acids. The germline V and J ends were trimmed by 0 bases and 0 bases, with 6 bases remaining between them. Written as DNA, the CDR3 is TGCGCCAGCAGTCAATCTGGCAGCTCCTACAATGAGCAGTTCTTC. This sequence encodes CASSQSGSSYNEQFF.

The V gene is TRBV5-1, the J gene TRBJ2-1; unclear D gene. V was trimmed by 7 bases and J by 0 bases, leaving 14 bases between them. Germline CDR1 SGHRS, CDR2 YFSETQ. This CDR3 has 15 amino acids. CDR3 amino acids: CASRLGGSSYNEQFF. CDR3 nucleotides: TGCGCCAGCCGCCTTGGCGGTAGCTCCTACAATGAGCAGTTCTTC. The variable domain in full, completed from reference TRBV5-1 and TRBJ2-1, reads KAGVTQTPRYLIKTRGQQVTLSCSPISGHRSVSWYQQTPGQGLQFLFEYFSETQRNKGNFPGRFSGRQFSNSRSEMNVSTLELGDSALYLCASRLGGSSYNEQFFGPGTRLTVL.

The chain uses TRBV25-1 and TRBJ2-3, with D perhaps matching TRBD1 (6 bases). V gave up 5 bases and J gave up 0 bases, with 12 bases separating them. The CDR3 consists of 15 residues. Germline V gene lookup returns CDR1 MGHDK and CDR2 SYGVNS. The CDR3, as DNA: TGTGCCAGCAGTAACTCAGGGGACAGCACAGATACGCAGTATTTT. Its translation: CASSNSGDSTDTQYF.

This chain connects TRBV19 to TRBJ1-1, with D perhaps TRBD1 (6 bases). Per germline, CDR1 LNHDA and CDR2 SQIVND (reference sequence). The CDR3 length is 14 residues. Trimming shortened V by 6 bases and J by 1 base, and 12 bases separated the two germline ends. CDR3 protein: CASSLGQPNTEAFF. In DNA, the CDR3 is TGTGCCAGTAGCTTAGGACAGCCGAACACTGAAGCTTTCTTT. Complete variable domain (other parts from reference TRBV19 and TRBJ1-1): DGGITQSPKYLFRKEGQNVTLSCEQNLNHDAMYWYRQDPGQGLRLIYYSQIVNDFQKGDIAEGYSVSREKKESFPLTVTSAQKNPTAFYLCASSLGQPNTEAFFGQGTRLTVV.

The rearrangement joins TRBV7-3 to TRBJ2-6; D is unresolved. With 0 bases removed from V and 0 bases from J, the gap between germline ends came to 6 bases. From germline, CDR1 is SGHTA and CDR2 FQGTGA. The CDR3 contains 16 residues. The CDR3 loop is CASSLTSDSGANVLTF. The CDR3 DNA reads as TGTGCCAGCAGCTTAACATCAGACTCTGGGGCCAACGTCCTGACTTTC.

This chain links TRBV19 with TRBJ1-1; D perhaps matches TRBD1 (5 bases). The germline V and J ends were trimmed by 2 bases and 13 bases, with 17 bases remaining between them. CDR1 LNHDA and CDR2 SQIVND come from the germline V gene (reference sequence). The length of the CDR3 is 13 residues. The CDR3 DNA is TGTGCCAGTAGTATACAGGGTAGCGGACGGGATTTCTTT. Amino acids: CASSIQGSGRDFF.

The chain joins TRBV6-5 to TRBJ2-3; 7 nucleotides line up with TRBD2. In germline, CDR1 is MNHEY, CDR2 SVGAGI. The V gene end was trimmed by 8 bases and the J gene end by 1 base; junction bases not matched to a gene: 6. The CDR3 is made up of 14 amino acids. For the CDR3, the DNA is TGTGCCAGCGGGCTTGCGGGAGGCACAGATACGCAGTATTTT. This gives the protein CASGLAGGTDTQYF.

The chain uses TRBV7-2 and TRBJ1-2; 9 positions match TRBD1. This CDR3 contains 16 residues. Germline V lookup: CDR1 SGHTA, CDR2 FQGNSA. Trimming at V came to 3 bases and at J to 7 bases, leaving 12 bases not matched to a gene. The CDR3 nucleotides read TGTGCCAGCAGCTTGGCGGGACAGGGAGGAGTGGGTGGCTACACCTTC. It is translated as CASSLAGQGGVGGYTF.

The chain recombines TRBV2 with TRBJ2-2, with TRBD1 matching over 9 bases. Trimming removed 7 bases from V and 1 base from J; junction bases left unmatched: 7. Germline V gene data show CDR1 as SNHLY and CDR2 as FYNNEI. The CDR3 length is 16 residues. The CDR3 is CASTGQGGVNTGELFF. CDR3 nucleotides: TGTGCCAGCACGGGACAGGGAGGTGTGAACACCGGGGAGCTGTTTTTT.

CDR3 in amino acids: CASSLALGTGSSYEQYF. CDR3 nucleotide sequence: TGTGCCAGCAGCTTGGCCCTGGGGACAGGGAGCTCCTACGAGCAGTACTTC. The chain joins TRBV5-6 to TRBJ2-7; 9 bases align to TRBD1. Germline-derived CDR1 and CDR2 are SGHDT and YYEEEE. The length of the CDR3 is 17 residues. The V gene end was trimmed by 0 bases and the J gene end by 0 bases; junction bases not matched to a gene: 7.

The chain employs TRBV29-1 and TRBJ1-1; D may be TRBD1 (5 bases). V was shortened by 2 bases and J by 0 bases, with 13 bases between the two germline ends. The CDR3 contains 15 residues. Germline loops: CDR1 SQVTM, CDR2 ANQGSEA. CDR3 in amino acids: CSVEYSAGLNTEAFF. The CDR3 coding sequence is TGCAGCGTTGAATATTCGGCAGGGCTGAACACTGAAGCTTTCTTT. Looking up the rest from reference TRBV29-1 and TRBJ1-1 gives the full variable domain: SAVISQKPSRDICQRGTSLTIQCQVDSQVTMMFWYRQQPGQSLTLIATANQGSEATYESGFVIDKFPISRPNLTFSTLTVSNMSPEDSSIYLCSVEYSAGLNTEAFFGQGTRLTVV.

The rearrangement uses TRBV7-2 and TRBJ2-7; D uncertain. V shed 3 bases and J shed 6 bases, with 9 bases lying between them. Germline CDR1 reads SGHTA; CDR2 reads FQGNSA. The CDR3 is 12 residues long. CDR3: CASSLRSGEQYF. The CDR3 nucleotides read TGTGCCAGCAGCTTGCGATCGGGCGAGCAGTACTTC.

On this clone: Other DNA sequences in this sample translate to the same CDR3. CDR3 in amino acids: CASSPGGEQYF. DNA for the CDR3: TGTGCCAGCTCACCCGGGGGGGAGCAGTACTTC. V and J are TRBV18 and TRBJ2-7; 7 nucleotides line up with TRBD2. V dropped 3 bases and J dropped 7; count of bases not matched to a gene: 0. Germline assignment: CDR1 KGHSH and CDR2 LQKENI. The CDR3 sequence is 11 residues long.

The chain employs TRBV2 and TRBJ2-5, with 9 bases identical to TRBD1. The V gene end was trimmed by 8 bases and the J gene end by 1 base; junction bases not matched to a gene: 5. The CDR3 has 14 amino acids. Germline-derived CDR1 and CDR2 are SNHLY and FYNNEI. CDR3: CASEGTGPQETQYF. The CDR3 nucleotides read TGTGCCAGCGAAGGGACAGGGCCCCAAGAGACCCAGTACTTC.